This TCR beta chain was sequenced in a study of blood T cell repertoires in COVID-19. The CDR3 has 12 residues. Trimming stripped 0 bases from V and 9 bases from J, with 6 bases between. CDR1 LGHNA and CDR2 YSLEER come from the germline V gene. The table came from immunoSEQ multiplex PCR; TCRdb's copy has only in-frame clones and leaves some out. The sample shows 150,000 to 200,000 clones, approximately 93% of them seen only once. Sequenced sample: peripheral blood. This rearrangement joins TRBV4-3 to TRBJ2-4; the D is unclear. The TCR originated in a woman aged 55-70 years with COVID-19, enrolled during active disease. In DNA form, the CDR3 reads TGCGCCAGCAGCCAAGATAATGTCATTCAGTACTTC. It codes for CASSQDNVIQYF.